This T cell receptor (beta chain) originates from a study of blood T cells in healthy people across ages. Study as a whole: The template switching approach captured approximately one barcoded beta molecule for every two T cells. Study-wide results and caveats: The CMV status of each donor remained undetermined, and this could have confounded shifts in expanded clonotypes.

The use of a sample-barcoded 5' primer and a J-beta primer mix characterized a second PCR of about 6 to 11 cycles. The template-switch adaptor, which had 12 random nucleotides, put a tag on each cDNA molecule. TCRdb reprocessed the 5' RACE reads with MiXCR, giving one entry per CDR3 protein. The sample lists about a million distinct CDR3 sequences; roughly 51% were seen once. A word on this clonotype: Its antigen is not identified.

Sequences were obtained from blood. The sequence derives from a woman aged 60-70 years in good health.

Here the CDR3 reads CASSYSGLAGSTDTQYF. In DNA, the CDR3 is TGTGCCAGCAGTTACTCGGGACTAGCGGGGAGCACAGATACGCAGTATTTT. This chain connects TRBV6-5 to TRBJ2-3; 13 bases line up with TRBD2. V was pared by 0 bases and J by 0 bases, with 0 bases of the junction left unmatched. This CDR3 comprises 17 residues. Germline CDR1 MNHEY, CDR2 SVGAGI.